The 9 T cell receptor beta chains below all came from one sample that was sequenced in a study of cytomegalovirus exposure and HLA in healthy donors. The PCR was carried out with 60 Vbeta primers and 13 Jbeta primers. Generated by immunoSEQ multiplex PCR, the TCRdb table keeps only in-frame clones and is missing some. The sample contains about 140,000 clones, approximately 80% of which appear only once. The material sequenced was PBMCs. Receptors originate from a woman aged 18-35 years in good health and CMV-seropositive.

CDR3 amino acids: CASSEASNTEAFF. CDR3 DNA sequence: TGTGCCAGCTCGGAGGCGAGCAACACTGAAGCTTTCTTT. The chain recombines TRBV18 with TRBJ1-1; no definite D call. The CDR3 is 13 amino acids. V shed 6 bases and J shed 2 bases, with 10 bases lying between them. The germline V gene has CDR1 KGHSH and CDR2 LQKENI. The full variable domain, rest sourced from reference TRBV18 and TRBJ1-1, is NAGVMQNPRHLVRRRGQEARLRCSPMKGHSHVYWYRQLPEEGLKFMVYLQKENIIDESGMPKERFSAEFPKEGPSILRIQQVVRGDSAAYFCASSEASNTEAFFGQGTRLTVV.

V is TRBV5-4 and J is TRBJ1-1, with 7 bases aligning to TRBD1. CDR1 and CDR2 from the germline V gene are SGHNT and YYREEE (reference sequence). The CDR3 loop spans 15 amino acids. V lost 1 base, J lost 5 bases, and 8 bases stayed unmatched. The CDR3 DNA follows: TGTGCCAGCAGCTTGCCAGGGGGAAGAGGAACTGAAGCTTTCTTT. Its translation is CASSLPGGRGTEAFF.

Regarding this clone: Germline is not matched at one junction end, which may reflect a read error. The chain links TRBV7-9 to TRBJ1-6; D might be TRBD1 (6 bases). The CDR3 runs to 15 residues. Germline CDR1 SEHNR, CDR2 FQNEAQ (reference sequence). CDR3 DNA sequence: TGTTCCAGCAGCAGGAGAGGACAGAATAATTCACCCCTCCACTTT. Translating it yields CSSSRRGQNNSPLHF.

The rearrangement joins TRBV5-1 to TRBJ2-5; 7 nucleotides line up with TRBD1. The CDR3 runs to 14 residues. Trimming removed 3 bases from V and 4 bases from J; junction bases left unmatched: 6. Germline V gene sequence: CDR1 SGHRS, CDR2 YFSETQ. The chain's CDR3 is CASSSGTVGETQYF. For the CDR3, the DNA is TGCGCCAGCAGCTCCGGGACAGTGGGAGAGACCCAGTACTTC.

The chain employs TRBV5-1 and TRBJ1-2; D is unclear. V was clipped by 5 bases and J by 0 bases, with 20 bases between them. This CDR3 has 17 amino acids. Germline V gene lookup returns CDR1 SGHRS and CDR2 YFSETQ. CDR3 protein: CASRYDTGSPANYGYTF. Here the CDR3 DNA reads TGCGCCAGCAGATATGATACGGGAAGCCCTGCTAACTATGGCTACACCTTC.

The CDR3: CASSFGGGWVGNTIYF. CDR3 DNA: TGCGCCAGCAGCTTCGGAGGGGGCTGGGTTGGAAACACCATATATTTT. This rearrangement joins TRBV5-1 to TRBJ1-3; 7 positions match TRBD1. The CDR3 is made up of 16 amino acids. V shed 2 bases, J shed 3 bases, and the junction held 8 bases outside the gene matches. Germline V CDR1 and CDR2: SGHRS, YFSETQ.

The CDR3 loop is CASSYSTRGSYEQYF. For the CDR3, the DNA is TGTGCCAGCAGTTACTCGACCAGGGGGTCCTACGAGCAGTACTTC. J is TRBJ2-7 and V is TRBV6-5, with TRBD1 identical over 7 bases. V shed 0 bases, J shed 1 base, and the junction held 3 bases outside the gene matches. The CDR3 sequence is 15 residues long. CDR1 MNHEY and CDR2 SVGAGI come from the germline V gene.

The chain employs TRBV15 and TRBJ2-2, with no clear D. CDR3 size: 12 residues. V lost 0 bases and J lost 7, with 3 bases in between. CDR1 is LNHNV, CDR2 YYDKDF, per germline (reference sequence). The CDR3 nucleotides are TGTGCCACCAGCAGAGATCTCGGGGAGCTGTTTTTT. Amino acid sequence: CATSRDLGELFF.

Notes on this clone: The junction does not match germline at one end; this may be a read error. The rearrangement joins TRBV20-1 to TRBJ2-5; 7 bases are a match to TRBD1. Germline lookup yields CDR1 DFQATT and CDR2 SNEGSKA (reference sequence). This CDR3 comprises 11 residues. The DNA of the CDR3 is TGCAGTGCTAGAGATACTCCGGGACAGCACTTC. The encoded protein is CSARDTPGQHF.